This T cell receptor beta chain comes out of a study of B cell selection in AIRE deficiency. Regarding the study as a whole: Patient Tconv and Treg cells showed healthy-like TCRBV usage, CDR3 length, diversity.

Remarks on this clone: What it binds is unknown.

CD4+CD127+ cells were sorted as the conventional CD4 T cells. In the source study's methods: Conventional T cell pools: 100,000 to 120,000 distinct patient, some 1.3x10^5 donor TCRbeta sequences. TCRdb keeps only in-frame clones here, not all; method: immunoSEQ multiplex PCR. D and trimming were read from the DNA, whereas the V and J calls and clone size are those reported in that table. This table holds some 19,000 clones, 97% found once. The CDR3 sequence is 14 residues long. Per the germline V gene, CDR1 is KGHSH and CDR2 is LQKENI. V was clipped by 3 bases and J by 3 bases; unmatched bases: 1. This sequence was found in a human donor with AIRE deficiency. The chain carries TRBV18 and TRBJ2-4; 8 bases agree with TRBD2. Specimen: conventional CD4+ T cells sorted from PBMCs. The CDR3 reads CASSPAGGKNIQYF. The CDR3 DNA is TGTGCCAGCTCACCTGCGGGAGGCAAAAACATTCAGTACTTC.